A selection of T cell receptor beta chains follows, all from one sample in a study of CD8+CD57+ T cells in acquired aplastic anemia. TCRdb passed the reads through MiXCR, listing each CDR3 protein once. Among hundreds of thousands of distinct CDR3 sequences listed, around 46% were seen once. Sequencing used sorted CD4+, CD8+, or CD8+CD57+ T cells (not recorded which) from PBMCs. Receptor source: a human donor with aplastic anemia. Both conserved end residues are part of each CDR3. Fields, in order: CDR3 protein, CDR3 DNA, J gene, clone size, V gene, D gene. D genes are given only for firm matches. Expanded clones get a size class; other rows say once, few or many, or leave the size out.

CDR3: CATNADTQYF
DNA: TGTGCCACCAATGCCGACACCCAGTACTTC
J: TRBJ2-5
size: many
V: TRBV2
D: NA

CDR3: CASSQVATGSEAFF
DNA: TGTGCCAGCAGCCAAGTAGCGACAGGGTCTGAAGCTTTCTTT
J: TRBJ1-1
size: many
V: TRBV4-2
D: TRBD1

CDR3: CASSEVGASSPYEQYF
DNA: TGTGCCAGCAGTGAAGTAGGGGCTAGCTCCCCCTACGAGCAGTACTTC
J: TRBJ2-7
size: NA
V: TRBV2
D: NA

CDR3: CASSSHPMSEKLFF
DNA: TGTGCCAGCAGCTCCCACCCGATGAGCGAAAAACTGTTTTTT
J: TRBJ1-4
size: many
V: TRBV6-5
D: NA

CDR3: CASSFTSGSHEQYF
DNA: TGTGCCAGCAGTTTTACTAGCGGGAGCCACGAGCAGTACTTC
J: TRBJ2-7
size: NA
V: TRBV28
D: TRBD2

CDR3: CASSLFPTGGLGRSYNEQFF
DNA: TGTGCCAGCAGCTTATTCCCGACAGGGGGCTTAGGCCGCTCCTACAATGAGCAGTTCTTC
J: TRBJ2-1
size: many
V: TRBV7-3
D: TRBD1

CDR3: CASLGYYGYTF
DNA: TGTGCCAGCCTAGGGTACTATGGCTACACCTTC
J: TRBJ1-2
size: many
V: TRBV2
D: NA

CDR3: CASSAGQVVNSPLHF
DNA: TGTGCCAGCAGTGCAGGACAGGTTGTAAACTCACCCCTCCACTTT
J: TRBJ1-6
size: NA
V: TRBV25-1
D: TRBD1

CDR3: CASSQGAVGGTEAFF
DNA: TGCGCCAGCAGCCAAGGTGCTGTCGGAGGCACTGAAGCTTTCTTT
J: TRBJ1-1
size: many
V: TRBV4-3
D: NA

CDR3: CASTRDRGSEQYF
DNA: TGTGCCAGCACCCGAGACAGGGGGTCGGAGCAGTACTTC
J: TRBJ2-7
size: many
V: TRBV28
D: TRBD1

CDR3: CSAIASYEQYF
DNA: TGCAGCGCTATAGCCTCCTACGAGCAGTACTTC
J: TRBJ2-7
size: NA
V: TRBV29-1
D: NA

CDR3: CASSLSLLEAGGEQYF
DNA: TGTGCCAGCAGTTTATCCCTCCTAGAGGCAGGGGGCGAGCAGTACTTC
J: TRBJ2-7
size: NA
V: TRBV28
D: TRBD1

CDR3: CASSKSGGPEQYF
DNA: TGTGCCAGCAGCAAGAGCGGGGGCCCCGAGCAGTACTTC
J: TRBJ2-7
size: NA
V: TRBV6-1
D: TRBD2

CDR3: CASSLSVASTDTQYF
DNA: TGTGCCAGCAGTTTGAGTGTGGCTAGCACAGATACGCAGTATTTT
J: TRBJ2-3
size: NA
V: TRBV12-3/TRBV12-4
D: NA

CDR3: CASSSHFRRQEGTEAFF
DNA: TGTGCCAGCAGTTCGCACTTCCGAAGACAGGAGGGGACTGAAGCTTTCTTT
J: TRBJ1-1
size: NA
V: TRBV28
D: NA

CDR3: CASSQVGTSGINEQFF
DNA: TGTGCCAGCAGCCAAGTCGGGACCTCCGGAATTAATGAGCAGTTCTTC
J: TRBJ2-1
size: NA
V: TRBV3-1
D: NA

CDR3: CASSLAGTRSYEQYF
DNA: TGTGCCAGCAGCTTAGCCGGGACTAGGAGTTACGAGCAGTACTTC
J: TRBJ2-7
size: once
V: TRBV7-2
D: TRBD2

CDR3: CASIPQTYNEQFF
DNA: TGTGCCAGCATCCCTCAGACCTACAATGAGCAGTTCTTC
J: TRBJ2-1
size: NA
V: TRBV7-9
D: NA

CDR3: CASSPRGSGRENIQYF
DNA: TGTGCCAGCAGCCCCCGCGGGAGCGGGAGGGAAAACATTCAGTACTTC
J: TRBJ2-4
size: NA
V: TRBV7-6
D: TRBD2

CDR3: CASSSESGANVLAF
DNA: TGTGCCAGCAGCTCGGAATCTGGGGCCAACGTCCTGGCTTTC
J: TRBJ2-6
size: NA
V: TRBV7-3
D: NA

CDR3: CASQSDSNQPQHF
DNA: TGTGCCTCCCAGTCGGATAGCAATCAGCCCCAGCATTTT
J: TRBJ1-5
size: NA
V: TRBV2
D: NA

CDR3: CSARGQAYEQYF
DNA: TGCAGTGCTAGAGGACAGGCATACGAGCAGTACTTC
J: TRBJ2-7
size: NA
V: TRBV20-1
D: NA

CDR3: CSVVGGQGASGNTIYF
DNA: TGCAGCGTTGTCGGGGGACAGGGGGCTAGTGGAAACACCATATATTTT
J: TRBJ1-3
size: NA
V: TRBV29-1
D: TRBD1

CDR3: CASSLGTGAVEGYTF
DNA: TGTGCCAGCAGTTTAGGGACAGGGGCGGTCGAGGGCTACACCTTC
J: TRBJ1-2
size: NA
V: TRBV12-3/TRBV12-4
D: TRBD1

CDR3: CASSQGRGSGQPQHF
DNA: TGCGCCAGCAGCCAAGGTCGAGGGAGTGGTCAGCCCCAGCATTTT
J: TRBJ1-5
size: NA
V: TRBV4-3
D: NA

CDR3: CASSQDGAGPHYEQYF
DNA: TGCGCCAGCAGCCAAGATGGGGCGGGGCCTCACTACGAGCAGTACTTC
J: TRBJ2-7
size: many
V: TRBV4-3
D: NA

CDR3: CAWRDGRDTGELFF
DNA: TGTGCCTGGAGGGACGGGAGGGACACCGGGGAGCTGTTTTTT
J: TRBJ2-2
size: NA
V: TRBV30
D: TRBD2

CDR3: CASSWTGRDLGNQPQHF
DNA: TGTGCCAGTAGTTGGACAGGGCGGGATCTCGGCAATCAGCCCCAGCATTTT
J: TRBJ1-5
size: few
V: TRBV19
D: TRBD1

CDR3: CASSPRLAGVSEQFF
DNA: TGTGCCAGCAGCCCCCGACTAGCGGGAGTAAGTGAGCAGTTCTTC
J: TRBJ2-1
size: many
V: TRBV7-6
D: TRBD2

CDR3: CASSRLGTGAIEAFF
DNA: TGCGCCAGCAGCCGGCTAGGGACGGGCGCGATTGAAGCTTTCTTT
J: TRBJ1-1
size: many
V: TRBV5-1
D: NA

CDR3: CASSIDLGGEAFF
DNA: TGTGCCAGTAGTATAGATTTGGGGGGAGAAGCTTTCTTT
J: TRBJ1-1
size: NA
V: TRBV19
D: NA

CDR3: CASSFGRNQPQHF
DNA: TGTGCCAGCAGTTTTGGCCGTAATCAGCCCCAGCATTTT
J: TRBJ1-5
size: many
V: TRBV12-3/TRBV12-4
D: NA

CDR3: CASSVSNQPQHF
DNA: TGTGCCAGCAGTGTTAGCAATCAGCCCCAGCATTTT
J: TRBJ1-5
size: many
V: TRBV7-9
D: NA

CDR3: CSARDVRQGSQGYTF
DNA: TGCAGTGCTAGAGATGTGAGACAGGGGTCGCAGGGCTACACCTTC
J: TRBJ1-2
size: NA
V: TRBV20-1
D: TRBD1

CDR3: CASRDTQGLSYEQYF
DNA: TGTGCCAGCAGGGACACACAGGGACTCTCCTACGAGCAGTACTTC
J: TRBJ2-7
size: NA
V: TRBV6-5
D: NA

CDR3: CASGLCGECSGANVLTF
DNA: TGTGCCAGCGGTTTATGTGGGGAATGCTCTGGGGCCAACGTCCTGACTTTC
J: TRBJ2-6
size: NA
V: TRBV28
D: NA

CDR3: CASSDWAGNSPLHF
DNA: TGTGCCAGCAGCGATTGGGCAGGAAATTCACCCCTCCACTTT
J: TRBJ1-6
size: few
V: TRBV7-3
D: NA

CDR3: CASSWEGAYGYTF
DNA: TGTGCCAGCAGTTGGGAGGGGGCCTATGGCTACACCTTC
J: TRBJ1-2
size: NA
V: TRBV2
D: TRBD1

CDR3: CASSLGHGNQPQHF
DNA: TGCGCCAGCAGTCTGGGACACGGCAATCAGCCCCAGCATTTT
J: TRBJ1-5
size: NA
V: TRBV4-1
D: NA

CDR3: CASSSQGGGLYESF
DNA: TGTGCCAGCAGTTCCCAAGGGGGGGGGCTATACGAATCTTTC
J: TRBJ2-1
size: NA
V: TRBV27
D: NA

CDR3: CASSLARTGRTDTQYF
DNA: TGTGCCAGCAGCTTAGCCAGGACAGGGCGAACAGATACGCAGTATTTT
J: TRBJ2-3
size: few
V: TRBV7-9
D: TRBD1

CDR3: CASSQEYTGLIAYEQYF
DNA: TGCGCCAGCAGCCAAGAATATACAGGGTTGATCGCCTACGAGCAGTACTTC
J: TRBJ2-7
size: few
V: TRBV4-3
D: NA

CDR3: CAITPFRTF
DNA: TGTGCCATCACCCCATTCCGGACTTTC
J: TRBJ2-6
size: NA
V: TRBV10-3
D: NA

CDR3: CASSYLGKGANDYTF
DNA: TGTGCCAGCAGTTACCTCGGAAAGGGGGCGAATGACTACACCTTC
J: TRBJ1-2
size: NA
V: TRBV6-5
D: TRBD1

CDR3: CSATPMKAFF
DNA: TGCAGTGCGACACCCATGAAGGCTTTCTTT
J: TRBJ1-1
size: many
V: TRBV20-1
D: NA

CDR3: CASSESVRTKRVYEQYF
DNA: TGCGCCAGCAGTGAGAGTGTTCGCACTAAACGGGTTTACGAGCAGTACTTC
J: TRBJ2-7
size: many
V: TRBV10-2
D: NA

CDR3: CAISERDTNTEAFF
DNA: TGTGCCATCAGTGAAAGGGACACGAACACTGAAGCTTTCTTT
J: TRBJ1-1
size: NA
V: TRBV10-3
D: NA

CDR3: CASSSSSTGQPQHF
DNA: TGTGCCAGCAGCTCCAGTTCCACGGGTCAGCCCCAGCATTTT
J: TRBJ1-5
size: many
V: TRBV6-5
D: NA

CDR3: CASGGSGAYNEQFF
DNA: TGTGCCAGCGGGGGTAGCGGGGCCTACAATGAGCAGTTCTTC
J: TRBJ2-1
size: few
V: TRBV27
D: TRBD2

CDR3: CSARGERSSYNSPLHF
DNA: TGCAGTGCTAGAGGTGAGCGGAGCTCCTATAATTCACCCCTCCACTTT
J: TRBJ1-6
size: NA
V: TRBV20-1
D: NA

CDR3: CASSLVIHEQYF
DNA: TGTGCCAGCAGCTTAGTAATCCACGAGCAGTACTTC
J: TRBJ2-7
size: NA
V: TRBV7-3
D: NA

CDR3: CASSQDSGVSQEQFF
DNA: TGCGCCAGCAGCCAAGATAGCGGGGTTTCTCAGGAGCAGTTCTTC
J: TRBJ2-1
size: NA
V: TRBV4-3
D: TRBD2

CDR3: CATSDRDRGKETQYF
DNA: TGTGCCACCAGTGACCGTGACAGGGGGAAAGAGACCCAGTACTTC
J: TRBJ2-5
size: NA
V: TRBV24-1
D: TRBD1

CDR3: CASSPKTSGGAKNIQYF
DNA: TGCGCCAGCAGCCCCAAGACTAGCGGGGGGGCCAAAAACATTCAGTACTTC
J: TRBJ2-4
size: few
V: TRBV4-3
D: TRBD2

CDR3: CASSFTARGGKSQPQHF
DNA: TGTGCCAGCAGTTTTACCGCCCGGGGAGGTAAAAGTCAGCCCCAGCATTTT
J: TRBJ1-5
size: few
V: TRBV6-2/TRBV6-3
D: NA

CDR3: CASSYSVGLAGGNEQFF
DNA: TGTGCCAGCAGTTACAGTGTGGGGCTAGCGGGAGGTAATGAGCAGTTCTTC
J: TRBJ2-1
size: NA
V: TRBV6-6
D: TRBD2

CDR3: CASSPSSGLEYEQYF
DNA: TGTGCCAGCTCACCCTCTAGTGGACTAGAGTACGAGCAGTACTTC
J: TRBJ2-7
size: NA
V: TRBV24-1
D: TRBD2

CDR3: CASSQDRSGLFRGDEQSF
DNA: TGTGCCAGCAGCCAAGATAGGTCGGGACTCTTCCGAGGAGATGAGCAGTCCTTC
J: TRBJ2-1
size: NA
V: TRBV25-1
D: NA

CDR3: CASRPNIQGGNYGYTF
DNA: TGCGCCAGCAGACCTAACATCCAGGGCGGTAACTATGGCTACACCTTC
J: TRBJ1-2
size: many
V: TRBV5-1
D: NA